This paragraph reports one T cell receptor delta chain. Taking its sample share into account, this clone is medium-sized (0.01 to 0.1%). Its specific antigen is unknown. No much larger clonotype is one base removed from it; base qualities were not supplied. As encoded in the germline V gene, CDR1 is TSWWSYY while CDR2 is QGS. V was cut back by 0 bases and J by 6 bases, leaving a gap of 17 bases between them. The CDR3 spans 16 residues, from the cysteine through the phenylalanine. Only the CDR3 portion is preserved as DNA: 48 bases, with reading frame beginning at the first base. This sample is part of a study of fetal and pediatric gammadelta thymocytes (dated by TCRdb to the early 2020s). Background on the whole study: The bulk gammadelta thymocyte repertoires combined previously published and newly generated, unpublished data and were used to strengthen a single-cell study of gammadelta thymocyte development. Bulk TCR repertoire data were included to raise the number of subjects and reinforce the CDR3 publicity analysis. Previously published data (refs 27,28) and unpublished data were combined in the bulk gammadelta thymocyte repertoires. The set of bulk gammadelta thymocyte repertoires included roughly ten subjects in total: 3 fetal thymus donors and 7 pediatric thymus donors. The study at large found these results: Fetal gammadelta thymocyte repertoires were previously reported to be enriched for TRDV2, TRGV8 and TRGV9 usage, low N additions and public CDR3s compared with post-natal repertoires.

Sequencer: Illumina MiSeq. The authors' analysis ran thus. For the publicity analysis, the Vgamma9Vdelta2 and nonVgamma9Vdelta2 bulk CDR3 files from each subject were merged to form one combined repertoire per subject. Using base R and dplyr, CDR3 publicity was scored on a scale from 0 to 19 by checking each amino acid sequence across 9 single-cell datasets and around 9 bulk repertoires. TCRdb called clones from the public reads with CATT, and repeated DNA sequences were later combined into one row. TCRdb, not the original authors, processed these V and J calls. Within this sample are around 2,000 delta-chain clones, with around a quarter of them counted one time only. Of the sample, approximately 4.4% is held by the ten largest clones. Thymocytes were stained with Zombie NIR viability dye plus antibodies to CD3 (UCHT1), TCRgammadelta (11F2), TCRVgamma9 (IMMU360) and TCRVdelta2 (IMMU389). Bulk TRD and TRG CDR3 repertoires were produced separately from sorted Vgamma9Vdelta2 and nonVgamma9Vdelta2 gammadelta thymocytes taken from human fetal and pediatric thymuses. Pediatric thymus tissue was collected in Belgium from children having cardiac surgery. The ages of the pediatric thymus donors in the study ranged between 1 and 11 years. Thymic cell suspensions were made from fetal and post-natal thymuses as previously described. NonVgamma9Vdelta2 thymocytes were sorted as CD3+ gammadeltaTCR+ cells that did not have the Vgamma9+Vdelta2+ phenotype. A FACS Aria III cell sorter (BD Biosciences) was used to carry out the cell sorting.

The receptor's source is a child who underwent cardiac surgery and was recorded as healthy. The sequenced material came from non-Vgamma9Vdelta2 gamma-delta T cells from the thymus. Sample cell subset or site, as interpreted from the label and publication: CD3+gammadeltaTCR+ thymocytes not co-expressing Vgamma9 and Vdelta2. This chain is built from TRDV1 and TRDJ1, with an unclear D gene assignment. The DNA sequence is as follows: TGTGCTCTTGGGGAACTAGGGGCATGGGCCTCCAATAAACTCATCTTT. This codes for CALGELGAWASNKLIF.